Below, 21 T cell receptor beta chains from the same sample are listed, as sequenced in a study of regulatory T cells in long-lasting Graves disease. Assembly of TCR beta libraries relied on iRepertoire HTBI primers together with Arm-PCR of CDR3 regions. TCRdb called the multiplex PCR reads again in MiXCR, with one record for every CDR3 protein. The profile covers approximately 360,000 distinct CDR3 sequences, with less than 30% appearing a single time and 25% to 30% taken by the ten largest. Noted time point: persistent/refractory GD, antithyroid drugs over 5 years with positive TRAb. TCR sequences were obtained from RNA taken from PBMCs. The sample was peripheral blood mononuclear cells (PBMCs), taken when the disease was refractory, from a patient treated with antithyroid drugs. Source of these receptors: a woman aged 40 to 50 with Graves disease.

The chain couples TRBV6-1 to TRBJ2-1; 10 bases map to TRBD1. The CDR3 is 14 residues long. J gave up 8 bases and V 6 bases, and 7 bases lay outside the gene matches. The germline V gene encodes CDR1 MNHNS and CDR2 SASEGT. As DNA, the CDR3 is TGTGCCAGCAGCTACGTGGGACAGGGGTATGAGCAGTTCTTC. Residues: CASSYVGQGYEQFF.

This clonotype was picked up many times. This rearrangement joins TRBV15 to TRBJ1-4, with 10 bases lining up with TRBD1. Germline CDR1 LNHNV, CDR2 YYDKDF (reference sequence). J was trimmed by 0 bases and V by 3 bases; bases with no gene match: 4. The CDR3 covers 17 residues. The CDR3 region is CATSRDGQGATNEKLFF. In nucleotides, the CDR3 is TGTGCCACCAGCAGGGATGGACAGGGGGCAACTAATGAAAAACTGTTTTTT.

In its sample, this clonotype was seen once. A much larger clone lies a single base off, so this may be a read error. The chain couples TRBV20-1 to TRBJ2-7, with 12 bases aligning to TRBD2. Losses at the gene ends were 3 bases for V and 3 bases for J; bases not matched to a gene: 3. CDR3 length: 14 residues. Germline CDR1 is DFQATT and CDR2 is SNEGSKA (reference sequence). CDR3 sequence: CSASPSGRDYEQYF. CDR3 DNA sequence: TGCAGTGCTAGCCCTAGCGGGAGGGACTACGAGCAGTACTTC.

The chain links TRBV7-2 to TRBJ2-1, with 7 bases identical to TRBD2. V was pared by 1 base and J by 0 bases, with 12 bases of the junction left unmatched. This CDR3 comprises 19 residues. From germline, CDR1 is SGHTA and CDR2 FQGNSA. This chain's CDR3 is CASSLVLGLITSSYNEQFF. In DNA, the CDR3 is TGTGCCAGCAGCTTAGTTTTGGGACTAATTACGAGCTCCTACAATGAGCAGTTCTTC.

This clonotype was counted at least ten times. This rearrangement joins TRBV28 to TRBJ2-6, with D possibly called TRBD1 or TRBD2 (5 bases each). The germline V gene encodes CDR1 MDHEN and CDR2 SYDVKM. The CDR3 sequence is 15 residues long. V gave up 5 bases and J gave up 4 bases, with 12 bases separating them. The CDR3 region is CASSPTGRGANVLTF. The CDR3 nucleotides are TGTGCCAGCAGTCCCACGGGGCGGGGGGCCAACGTCCTGACTTTC.

At least ten counts were recorded for this clonotype. The gene calls are TRBV28 and TRBJ2-7; D is perhaps TRBD1 (6 bases). This CDR3 comprises 13 residues. CDR1 and CDR2 (germline): MDHEN, SYDVKM. V lost 7 bases, J lost 1 base, and 11 bases lay in between. DNA for the CDR3: TGTGCCAGCAATACAGGGTTATCCTACGAGCAGTACTTC. It translates to CASNTGLSYEQYF. Based on the CDR3 plus reference TRBV28 and TRBJ2-7, the full variable domain is DVKVTQSSRYLVKRTGEKVFLECVQDMDHENMFWYRQDPGLGLRLIYFSYDVKMKEKGDIPEGYSVSREKKERFSLILESASTNQTSMYLCASNTGLSYEQYFGPGTRLTVT.

The CDR3 loop reads CASSRVGTGVDTEAFF. For the CDR3, the DNA is TGTGCCAGCAGTCGAGTGGGGACAGGGGTGGACACTGAAGCTTTCTTT. The V and J genes are TRBV6-1 and TRBJ1-1; 10 nucleotides match TRBD1. This CDR3 is built from 16 residues. Germline V CDR1 and CDR2: MNHNS, SASEGT. After removal of 5 bases from V and 3 bases from J, the junction contained 9 bases not matched to a gene.

The J gene is TRBJ2-7, the V gene TRBV12-3 or TRBV12-4, with D unresolved. This CDR3 spans 11 amino acids. The V end was cut by 4 bases, the J end by 5 bases, with 6 bases between. CDR3 sequence (DNA): TGTGCCAGCAGTTCCTTGGACGAGCAGTACTTC. Its protein product is CASSSLDEQYF.

With regard to this clonotype: It may be a read error: a sequence one base away is much more abundant. The V and J genes are TRBV2 and TRBJ2-7; TRBD2 agrees at 11 bases. Germline-derived CDR1 and CDR2 are SNHLY and FYNNEI. This CDR3 has 14 amino acids. Trimming took 5 bases from V and 6 from J; bases not matched to a gene: 6. CDR3 in amino acids: CASSPLAGVPEQYF. In DNA, the CDR3 is TGTGCCAGCAGTCCACTAGCGGGAGTCCCCGAGCAGTACTTC.

This clonotype was picked up many times. The chain employs TRBV2 and TRBJ2-5; maybe TRBD1 (5 bases). The CDR3 is 16 residues long. The V gene lost 2 bases and the J gene lost 1 base, with 14 bases spanning the gap. CDR1 SNHLY and CDR2 FYNNEI come from the germline V gene. Written as DNA, the CDR3 is TGTGCCAGCAGTGAATATAAGGGGTCACGCCAAGAGACCCAGTACTTC. Its protein is CASSEYKGSRQETQYF. The whole variable domain, remainder taken from reference TRBV2 and TRBJ2-5, is EPEVTQTPSHQVTQMGQEVILRCVPISNHLYFYWYRQILGQKVEFLVSFYNNEISEKSEIFDDQFSVERPDGSNFTLKIRSTKLEDSAMYFCASSEYKGSRQETQYFGPGTRLLVL.

This clonotype was recorded many times. This chain uses TRBV28 with TRBJ2-5; no reliable D call. CDR1 and CDR2 (germline): MDHEN, SYDVKM. The CDR3 runs to 15 residues. The germline V and J ends were trimmed by 6 bases and 5 bases, with 19 bases remaining between them. CDR3: CASSPPDLSGETQYF. In DNA, the CDR3 is TGTGCCAGCAGCCCCCCTGACCTTAGTGGGGAGACCCAGTACTTC.

Comments on this clonotype: This may be a read error: a much more frequent sequence differs by one nucleotide. CDR3 residues: CASADGGASYGNTF. CDR3 DNA sequence: TGCGCCAGCGCCGACGGAGGGGCGAGTTATGGCAACACCTTC. J is TRBJ1-2 and V is TRBV5-1; possibly TRBD1 for D (5 bases). Germline V CDR1 and CDR2: SGHRS, YFSETQ. The CDR3 has 14 residues.

This clonotype has more than one count but fewer than ten. The chain's CDR3 is CAISESPPYEQYF. The CDR3 DNA follows: TGTGCCATCAGTGAGTCACCCCCGTACGAGCAGTACTTC. The V gene is TRBV10-3, the J gene TRBJ2-7; D is undetermined. The CDR3 totals 13 residues. Germline CDR1 reads ENHRY; CDR2 reads SYGVKD. Trimming stripped 0 bases from V and 4 bases from J, with 7 bases between.

Only a few counts were recorded for this clonotype. This sequence may be a read error, since a much larger clone differs from it by one base. This sequence joins TRBV5-4 and TRBJ2-6, with unresolved D. Germline values: CDR1 SGHNT, CDR2 YYREEE (reference sequence). The length of the CDR3 is 15 residues. V was shortened by 0 bases and J by 0 bases, with 4 bases between the two germline ends. CDR3 loop: CASSLDNSGANVLTF. CDR3 bases: TGTGCCAGCAGCTTGGACAACTCTGGGGCCAACGTCCTGACTTTC.

The J gene is TRBJ2-7, the V gene TRBV15, with 7 positions matching TRBD1. The CDR3 has 14 residues. Germline loops: CDR1 LNHNV, CDR2 YYDKDF (reference sequence). The V segment lost 2 bases and the J segment 2 bases; nucleotides outside the gene matches: 3. The CDR3: CATSRRGTAYEQYF. CDR3 sequence (DNA): TGTGCCACCAGCAGACGTGGGACAGCCTACGAGCAGTACTTC.

V usage is TRBV7-9 and J usage is TRBJ2-3; maybe TRBD2 (5 bases). The germline gives CDR1 SEHNR, CDR2 FQNEAQ (reference sequence). Trimming took off 6 bases at V and 0 bases at J, with 10 bases between the two ends. The CDR3 is made up of 14 amino acids. The CDR3 DNA reads TGTGCCAGCAGTTTTAGCGCTAGCACAGATACGCAGTATTTT. This encodes CASSFSASTDTQYF.

The table lists this clonotype with many counts. This chain links TRBV11-2 with TRBJ1-5; D uncertain. Trimming left V 4 bases short and J 2 bases short, with 9 bases between. From germline, CDR1 is SGHAT and CDR2 FQNNGV. The CDR3 contains 14 residues. The CDR3 is CASSSAHGNQPQHF. CDR3 in DNA: TGTGCCAGCAGCTCCGCCCATGGCAATCAGCCCCAGCATTTT.

V gene TRBV29-1 combines with J gene TRBJ1-1; a weak D match, TRBD1 (5 bases). The germline CDR1 and CDR2 sequences are SQVTM and ANQGSEA. This CDR3 has 12 residues. With 7 bases removed from V and 2 bases from J, the gap between germline ends came to 11 bases. CDR3 sequence: CSACRGNTEAFF. The CDR3 nucleotides read TGCAGCGCTTGCCGGGGCAACACTGAAGCTTTCTTT.

This clonotype was seen repeatedly, ten times or more. The J gene is TRBJ1-4, the V gene TRBV6-1; 8 nucleotides match TRBD1. Germline CDR1 is MNHNS and CDR2 is SASEGT. The CDR3 contains 16 residues. Losses at the gene ends were 5 bases for V and 0 bases for J; bases not matched to a gene: 5. In DNA, the CDR3 is TGTGCCAGCAGTAAGGGGACAGGAGCAACTAATGAAAAACTGTTTTTT. Residues: CASSKGTGATNEKLFF.

V gene TRBV7-2 combines with J gene TRBJ2-3; the D gene is possibly TRBD1 (6 bases). V shed 5 bases and J shed 1 base, with 22 bases lying between them. This CDR3 has 18 amino acids. CDR1 and CDR2 (germline): SGHTA, FQGNSA. The chain's CDR3 is CASSPHPEQGWGTDTQYF. Written as DNA, the CDR3 is TGTGCCAGCAGCCCCCACCCCGAACAGGGATGGGGCACAGATACGCAGTATTTT.

This clonotype was recorded once. A read error may be the cause here, since a much bigger clone is one base away. V and J are TRBV14 and TRBJ2-5; D may be TRBD1 (7 bases). Germline V gives CDR1 SGHDN, CDR2 FVKESK. The CDR3 is 15 amino acids. DNA for the CDR3: TGTGCCAGCAGCTACGGACAGGTCTGGGGGGAGACCCGGTACTTC. Encoded protein: CASSYGQVWGETRYF.